This TCR beta chain emerged from a study of tumor-infiltrating lymphocytes in oesophageal squamous cell carcinoma. TCRdb re-analysed the PCR reads in MiXCR, keeping a single row per CDR3 protein. The sample holds under 20,000 distinct CDR3 sequences, around two fifths seen once. This clonotype was obtained from a male donor with esophageal squamous cell carcinoma. What was sequenced was blood.

This chain's CDR3 is CASSTTGRRLATQYF. The DNA for the CDR3 is TGTGCCAGCAGCACGACGGGTCGGAGATTGGCTACGCAGTATTTT. The chain employs TRBV6-1 and TRBJ2-3; D unresolved. Trimming shortened V by 6 bases and J by 8 bases, and 21 bases separated the two germline ends. CDR3 size: 15 residues. The V gene's germline CDR1 is MNHNS and CDR2 SASEGT.